This T cell receptor beta chain is from a study of CD8 T cells in ankylosing spondylitis. Regarding the study as a whole: The study looked at matched synovial fluid samples from ankylosing spondylitis patients. Disease-linked clones were reported to be significantly enriched there. Seven to nine highly homologous variants made up a TCR beta motif, and this motif appeared characteristic of ankylosing spondylitis blood. CD8+ disease-linked clones were present at relatively low frequencies in blood.

The CDR3 sequence is 14 residues long. V was cut by 7 bases and J by 3 bases, with 13 bases left in between. This clonotype has ten or more counts. Its specificity is not known. For TCR beta, libraries came from quantitative 5'-RACE with molecular barcodes. MiXCR, applied by TCRdb to the 5' RACE reads, yields one record per CDR3 protein. The profile shows 500,000 to 650,000 distinct CDR3 sequences, 5.3% of them singletons. This chain uses TRBV12-3 or TRBV12-4 with TRBJ2-1, with unresolved D. Sequenced: blood, either unsorted or a sorted T cell fraction (not recorded which). The clonotype comes from a male donor with ankylosing spondylitis. As DNA, the CDR3 is TGTGCCAGCACGACCGCAGGCGGCTACAATGAGCAGTTCTTC. Translation gives CASTTAGGYNEQFF.